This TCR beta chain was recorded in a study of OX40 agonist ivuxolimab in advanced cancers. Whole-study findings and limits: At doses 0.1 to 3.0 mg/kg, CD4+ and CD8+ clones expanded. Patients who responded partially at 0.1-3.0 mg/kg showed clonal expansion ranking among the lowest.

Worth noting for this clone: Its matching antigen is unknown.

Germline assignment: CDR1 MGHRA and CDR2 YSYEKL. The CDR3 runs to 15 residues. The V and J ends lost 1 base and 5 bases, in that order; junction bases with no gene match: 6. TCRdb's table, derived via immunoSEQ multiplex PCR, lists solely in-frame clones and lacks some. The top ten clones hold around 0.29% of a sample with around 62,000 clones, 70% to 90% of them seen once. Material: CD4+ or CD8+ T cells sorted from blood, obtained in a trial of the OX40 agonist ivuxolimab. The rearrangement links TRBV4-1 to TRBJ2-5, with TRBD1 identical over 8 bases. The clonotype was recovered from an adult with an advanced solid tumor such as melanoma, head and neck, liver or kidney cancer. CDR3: CASSQGQGAWETQYF. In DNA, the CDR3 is TGCGCCAGCAGCCAAGGCCAGGGGGCTTGGGAGACCCAGTACTTC.